The 30 T cell receptor beta chains given below trace back to one sample, sequenced in a study of T cells in localized non-small cell lung cancer. Clones were read by immunoSEQ multiplex PCR, and TCRdb kept only the in-frame ones, dropping some. The repertoire holds 55,000 or so clones, over 70% seen once, with around 4.5% in the top ten. The sequenced sample was PBMCs, obtained before any cancer treatment. These receptors were obtained from a woman aged 35 to 70 with stage II lung adenocarcinoma.

The chain has TRBV15 and TRBJ1-2; perhaps TRBD1 as D (6 bases). The CDR3 loop spans 15 amino acids. The ends were cut back, 5 bases at V and 1 base at J, with 14 bases in the middle. The germline V gene encodes CDR1 LNHNV and CDR2 YYDKDF (reference sequence). The CDR3 coding sequence is TGTGCCACCAGCGCCCGTAGACAGGATAACTATGGCTACACCTTC. Translating it yields CATSARRQDNYGYTF.

The V and J genes are TRBV11-2 and TRBJ2-5; no definite D call. CDR1 is SGHAT and CDR2 is FQNNGV in the germline V gene. CDR3 length: 13 residues. V lost 3 bases and J lost 5, with 10 bases in between. CDR3: CASSLQLGETQYF. CDR3 DNA: TGTGCCAGCAGCTTGCAGCTCGGGGAGACCCAGTACTTC.

V gene TRBV19 combines with J gene TRBJ1-1; TRBD1 matches 8 bases. This CDR3 has 11 amino acids. V shed 4 bases, J shed 10 bases, and the junction held 2 bases outside the gene matches. The germline V gene encodes CDR1 LNHDA and CDR2 SQIVND (reference sequence). CDR3 sequence (DNA): TGTGCCAGTAGTACCGGACAGGGAGCTTTCTTT. Its translation is CASSTGQGAFF.

The V gene is TRBV28, the J gene TRBJ1-2, with D uncertain. The CDR3 sequence is 13 residues long. Trimming removed 7 bases at V and 3 bases at J, with 12 bases between. Germline assignment: CDR1 MDHEN and CDR2 SYDVKM. CDR3 in amino acids: CASNEAGDYGYTF. The CDR3 nucleotides read TGTGCCAGCAATGAGGCGGGCGACTATGGCTACACCTTC.

This chain uses TRBV5-1 with TRBJ1-1; no reliable D call. Between the trimmed V and J ends, which lost 1 base and 1 base, there was a span of 11 bases. The germline V gene encodes CDR1 SGHRS and CDR2 YFSETQ. The CDR3 contains 15 residues. The CDR3 protein is CASSLHGTGNTEAFF. CDR3 coding DNA: TGCGCCAGCAGCTTGCACGGTACGGGGAACACTGAAGCTTTCTTT.

This clone was seen once. A junction boundary mismatches the germline segment, possibly from a read error. The genes are TRBV2 and TRBJ1-5, with D possibly matching TRBD1 (5 bases). The CDR3 loop spans 13 amino acids. In germline, CDR1 is SNHLY, CDR2 FYNNEI. The CDR3 protein is CASSEVIARDLNF. In DNA form, the CDR3 reads TGTGCCAGCAGTGAAGTGATCGCTAGGGACTTAAATTTT.

The chain combines TRBV6-1 with TRBJ1-1; D uncertain. The CDR3 is 10 amino acids. V shed 6 bases and J shed 3 bases, with 2 bases lying between them. Germline CDR1 reads MNHNS; CDR2 reads SASEGT. CDR3 nucleotide sequence: TGTGCCAGCAGGTACACTGAAGCTTTCTTT. Translated: CASRYTEAFF.

The chain links TRBV10-3 to TRBJ2-4; D is possibly TRBD2 (6 bases). Trimming cost V 3 bases and J 1 base, with 7 bases left between them. The germline V gene has CDR1 ENHRY and CDR2 SYGVKD. The CDR3 is made up of 14 amino acids. The CDR3 loop reads CAISEGGAKNIQYF. The CDR3 coding sequence is TGTGCCATCAGTGAAGGAGGGGCCAAAAACATTCAGTACTTC.

This clone occurred once. This sequence joins TRBV19 and TRBJ1-1; TRBD1 matches at 7 bases. CDR1 and CDR2 from the germline V gene are LNHDA and SQIVND (reference sequence). Trimming cost V 4 bases and J 5 bases; bases outside gene matches: 10. The length of the CDR3 is 15 residues. CDR3 loop: CASSTKRQGGTEAFF. The CDR3 DNA follows: TGTGCCAGTAGTACCAAGAGACAGGGTGGGACTGAAGCTTTCTTT.

V gene TRBV11-2 combines with J gene TRBJ2-1; TRBD2 matches 12 bases. The CDR3 runs to 15 residues. J lost 5 bases, V lost 6 bases, and 5 bases had no gene match. The V gene's germline CDR1 is SGHAT and CDR2 FQNNGV. Here the CDR3 DNA reads TGTGCCAGCAGGGTAACTAGCGGGGGGAACAATGAGCAGTTCTTC. Amino acids: CASRVTSGGNNEQFF.

The chain carries TRBV4-3 and TRBJ1-2, with 9 bases lining up with TRBD1. The J segment lost 5 bases and the V segment lost 0 bases, leaving 7 bases of the junction unmatched. This CDR3 has 16 amino acids. Germline V gene data show CDR1 as LGHNA and CDR2 as YSLEER. CDR3: CASSQDIGQGIYGYTF. Written as DNA, the CDR3 is TGCGCCAGCAGCCAAGATATAGGACAGGGGATTTATGGCTACACCTTC.

J is TRBJ2-3 and V is TRBV7-2; D remains unclear. Germline V gives CDR1 SGHTA, CDR2 FQGNSA. Trimming pared 5 bases from V and 1 base from J, leaving 10 bases between. The CDR3 is made up of 14 amino acids. The CDR3 sequence is CASSLSGGTDTQYF. The CDR3 DNA reads TGTGCCAGCAGCCTGAGTGGTGGCACAGATACGCAGTATTTT.

The chain has TRBV13 and TRBJ2-1, with TRBD2 matching 9 bases. J gave up 7 bases and V 1 base, and 5 bases lay outside the gene matches. Germline CDR1 reads PRHDT; CDR2 reads FYEKMQ (reference sequence). The CDR3 is made up of 15 amino acids. CDR3 in DNA: TGTGCCAGCAGCTTAGAGGGCGGGGGGGCAAATGAGCAGTTCTTC. This encodes CASSLEGGGANEQFF.

The chain has TRBV5-5 and TRBJ1-3; D is ambiguous. V lost 5 bases, J lost 0 bases, and 12 bases lay in between. Germline lookup yields CDR1 SGHKS and CDR2 YYEKEE (reference sequence). The CDR3 has 15 residues. The CDR3 region is CASSPQGNSGNTIYF. The DNA for the CDR3 is TGTGCCAGCAGTCCCCAAGGCAACTCTGGAAACACCATATATTTT.

The genes are TRBV6-5 and TRBJ2-7; the D call may be TRBD1 or TRBD2 (5 bases each). V lost 5 bases to trimming and J lost 1 base, with 12 bases between them. This CDR3 is 14 amino acids long. Per the germline V gene, CDR1 is MNHEY and CDR2 is SVGAGI. The CDR3 DNA reads TGTGCCAGCAGTGGTCGGGACGGTTCCTACGAGCAGTACTTC. It translates to CASSGRDGSYEQYF.

In this sample, this clone turned up a few times. This chain connects TRBV5-1 to TRBJ2-7; no firm D call. V was shortened by 2 bases and J by 2 bases, with 14 bases between the two germline ends. The CDR3 spans 15 residues. Germline V gives CDR1 SGHRS, CDR2 YFSETQ. CDR3 residues: CASSLRTASPYEQYF. The CDR3 nucleotides are TGCGCCAGCAGCTTAAGGACGGCGTCTCCCTACGAGCAGTACTTC.

The V call is TRBV6-5, the J call TRBJ2-1; D call uncertain. Germline V gives CDR1 MNHEY, CDR2 SVGAGI. CDR3 length equals 15 residues. The germline V and J ends were trimmed by 2 bases and 0 bases, with 8 bases remaining between them. CDR3 protein: CASSYGQFSYNEQFF. CDR3 DNA: TGTGCCAGCAGTTACGGTCAGTTCTCCTACAATGAGCAGTTCTTC.

This clone was found once. The chain combines TRBV19 with TRBJ1-3; unclear D gene. CDR1 and CDR2 (germline): LNHDA, SQIVND (reference sequence). Trimming pared 0 bases from V and 7 bases from J, leaving 10 bases between. The CDR3 is 14 amino acids. CDR3: CASSIDTARNTIYF. The CDR3 region has the DNA TGTGCCAGTAGTATAGATACGGCACGGAACACCATATATTTT.

The gene calls are TRBV6-6 and TRBJ1-2; 10 nucleotides align to TRBD1. V was pared by 7 bases and J by 5 bases, with 4 bases of the junction left unmatched. CDR1 is MNHNY and CDR2 is SVGAGI in the germline V gene (reference sequence). The CDR3 loop spans 13 amino acids. The CDR3, as DNA: TGTGCCAGCAAGACAGGGGGCTCTTATGGCTACACCTTC. The encoded protein is CASKTGGSYGYTF.

V usage is TRBV7-8 and J usage is TRBJ1-1, with no clear D. Germline V CDR1 and CDR2: SGHVS, FQNEAQ. Between the trimmed V and J ends, which lost 2 bases and 10 bases, there was a span of 11 bases. The CDR3 runs to 12 residues. In DNA, the CDR3 is TGTGCCAGCAGCTTAACTGGGGAAAGAGCTTTCTTT. This translates into CASSLTGERAFF.

The V call is TRBV2, the J call TRBJ2-2, with 8 bases lining up with TRBD2. Germline V gene data show CDR1 as SNHLY and CDR2 as FYNNEI. V shed 4 bases and J 4 bases; nucleotides not matched to a gene: 5. The CDR3 sequence is 15 residues long. The CDR3 region is CASSGLASATGELFF. The CDR3 nucleotides read TGTGCCAGCAGTGGACTAGCGTCGGCCACCGGGGAGCTGTTTTTT.

The genes are TRBV29-1 and TRBJ1-2; 10 positions match TRBD1. This CDR3 region has 13 residues. Germline V gives CDR1 SQVTM, CDR2 ANQGSEA. CDR3 sequence: CGSDRDRGFGYTF. CDR3 nucleotide sequence: TGCGGGTCGGACCGGGACAGGGGATTTGGCTACACCTTC.

The chain couples TRBV7-2 to TRBJ1-1, with D hard to call. This CDR3 contains 14 residues. The germline V gene encodes CDR1 SGHTA and CDR2 FQGNSA. Trimming took off 3 bases at V and 5 bases at J, with 13 bases between the two ends. The DNA of the CDR3 is TGTGCCAGCAGCTTTGGTTTACGTAGGACTGAAGCTTTCTTT. Its protein is CASSFGLRRTEAFF. Based on the CDR3 plus reference TRBV7-2 and TRBJ1-1, the full variable domain is GAGVSQSPSNKVTEKGKDVELRCDPISGHTALYWYRQSLGQGLEFLIYFQGNSAPDKSGLPSDRFSAERTGGSVSTLTIQRTQQEDSAVYLCASSFGLRRTEAFFGQGTRLTVV.

The chain links TRBV11-2 to TRBJ2-1; D unclear. Trimming removed 8 bases from V and 0 bases from J, with 5 bases in between. CDR1 and CDR2 (germline): SGHAT, FQNNGV. The CDR3 totals 12 residues. This chain's CDR3 is CASLSSYNEQFF. In DNA form, the CDR3 reads TGTGCCAGCCTGAGCTCCTACAATGAGCAGTTCTTC.

The J gene is TRBJ1-2, the V gene TRBV19; the D gene is possibly TRBD1 (6 bases). The V and J ends lost 3 bases and 12 bases respectively, with 14 bases between them. The CDR3 runs 12 residues. The germline CDR1 and CDR2 sequences are LNHDA and SQIVND (reference sequence). DNA for the CDR3: TGTGCCAGTAGTATCGATCGGGGGCGGCACACCTTC. This codes for CASSIDRGRHTF.

This clone is labeled as medium-sized. The chain recombines TRBV19 with TRBJ1-1; D not certain. Trimming left V 0 bases short and J 3 bases short, with 11 bases between. Germline V lookup: CDR1 LNHDA, CDR2 SQIVND (reference sequence). The CDR3 runs 15 residues. The CDR3 region has the DNA TGTGCCAGTAGTATAGAGAGGAGCATATACACTGAAGCTTTCTTT. Translated: CASSIERSIYTEAFF.

This clone was observed once. The chain uses TRBV28 and TRBJ1-5; D not resolved. The V end was cut by 2 bases, the J end by 7 bases, with 12 bases between. The germline V gene encodes CDR1 MDHEN and CDR2 SYDVKM. The CDR3 is 14 amino acids. CDR3 DNA: TGTGCCAGCAGTTTAACGGCGACGGAACAGCCCCAGCATTTT. This translates into CASSLTATEQPQHF.

The V call is TRBV11-2, the J call TRBJ1-5, with D possibly TRBD1 on 5 matching bases. The CDR3 runs to 14 residues. Germline lookup yields CDR1 SGHAT and CDR2 FQNNGV. V was shortened by 3 bases and J by 3 bases, with 9 bases between the two germline ends. CDR3 protein: CASSLGRNNQPQHF. The CDR3 region has the DNA TGTGCCAGCAGCTTGGGACGGAACAATCAGCCCCAGCATTTT.

The chain uses TRBV7-6 and TRBJ2-3; 8 bases match TRBD2. The CDR3 has 16 residues. V was clipped by 4 bases and J by 5 bases; unmatched bases: 11. CDR1 and CDR2 from the germline V gene are SGHVS and FNYEAQ. The CDR3 reads CASSSWAGTRRDTQYF. For the CDR3, the DNA is TGTGCCAGCAGCTCGTGGGCAGGGACTAGGAGAGATACGCAGTATTTT.

The rearrangement joins TRBV7-8 to TRBJ2-3, with TRBD2 matching 7 bases. Trimming removed 5 bases from V and 2 bases from J; junction bases left unmatched: 10. The length of the CDR3 is 16 residues. From germline, CDR1 is SGHVS and CDR2 FQNEAQ. CDR3 amino acids: CASSPVGAGDTDTQYF. The CDR3 region has the DNA TGTGCCAGCAGCCCCGTCGGGGCGGGGGACACAGATACGCAGTATTTT.